A selection of T cell receptor beta chains follows, all from one sample in a study of blood T cell repertoires in COVID-19. Clones were read by immunoSEQ multiplex PCR, and TCRdb kept only the in-frame ones, dropping some. The table lists fewer than 200,000 clones, about nine tenths of them singletons, with roughly 9% in the top ten. The sequenced sample was PBMCs or T cells enriched from blood (not recorded which). Receptors originate from a woman under 30 who had recovered from COVID-19. Both conserved end residues are part of each CDR3. A D gene is named only where the DNA matches it firmly.

d_call | j_call | v_call | cdr3_nt | cdr3_aa
- | TRBJ2-6 | TRBV5-1 | TGCGCCAGCAAGGACACAAGCTCTGGGGCCAACGTCCTGACTTTC | CASKDTSSGANVLTF
TRBD2 | TRBJ2-1 | TRBV28 | TGTGCCAGCAGTGGACGACTAGCGAGTGTGGGTGAGCAGTTCTTC | CASSGRLASVGEQFF
TRBD2 | TRBJ2-7 | TRBV11-2 | TGTGCCAGCAGCCTGACCCGAGCGGGAGGGCCGACTTTATACGAGCAGTACTTC | CASSLTRAGGPTLYEQYF
TRBD1 | TRBJ1-2 | TRBV28 | TGTGCCAGCAGTGAGGACAGGGTCTATGGCTACACCTTC | CASSEDRVYGYTF
TRBD2 | TRBJ2-1 | TRBV7-3 | TGTGCCAGCAGCCGTGGGACTAGCAGGTACAATGAGCAGTTCTTC | CASSRGTSRYNEQFF
TRBD1 | TRBJ1-5 | TRBV10-2 | TGCGCCAGCACTTCGACAGGGGATCAGCCCCAGCATTTT | CASTSTGDQPQHF
- | TRBJ2-1 | TRBV6-6 | TGTGCCAGCAGTCCCGAGGGGGGGGTTGGCAATGAGCAGTTCTTC | CASSPEGGVGNEQFF
- | TRBJ1-1 | TRBV6-5 | TGTGCCAGCAGTTACCTCTCGAACACTGAAGCTTTCTTT | CASSYLSNTEAFF
- | TRBJ1-1 | TRBV19 | TGTGCCAGTAGTATAGAGGGGCCCCAGGTTGAAGCTTTCTTT | CASSIEGPQVEAFF
TRBD1 | TRBJ2-3 | TRBV7-9 | TGTGCCAGCAGCCGCCAGGGGGCCAACACAGATACGCAGTATTTT | CASSRQGANTDTQYF
TRBD1 | TRBJ1-4 | TRBV2 | TGTGCCAGCAGTACGCAGGGACAGATTAATGAAAAACTGTTTTTT | CASSTQGQINEKLFF
- | TRBJ2-1 | TRBV6-6 | TGTGCCAGCAGCGAGAACAATGAGCAGTTCTTC | CASSENNEQFF
- | TRBJ2-7 | TRBV2 | TGTGCCAGCAGTGAACGACTGTGGGGCTCAACTTACGAGCAGTACTTC | CASSERLWGSTYEQYF
- | TRBJ2-7 | TRBV7-2 | TGTGCCAGCAGCTTCGGGGGTCCCGGATACGAGCAGTACTTC | CASSFGGPGYEQYF
- | TRBJ2-7 | TRBV5-4 | TGTGCCAGCAGCTTGGTGGAGGGTGCCGAGCAGTACTTC | CASSLVEGAEQYF
- | TRBJ1-4 | TRBV5-1 | TGCGCCAGCAGCCCCCGTCTGTTTGGGAGCCCAACTAATGAAAAACTGTTTTTT | CASSPRLFGSPTNEKLFF